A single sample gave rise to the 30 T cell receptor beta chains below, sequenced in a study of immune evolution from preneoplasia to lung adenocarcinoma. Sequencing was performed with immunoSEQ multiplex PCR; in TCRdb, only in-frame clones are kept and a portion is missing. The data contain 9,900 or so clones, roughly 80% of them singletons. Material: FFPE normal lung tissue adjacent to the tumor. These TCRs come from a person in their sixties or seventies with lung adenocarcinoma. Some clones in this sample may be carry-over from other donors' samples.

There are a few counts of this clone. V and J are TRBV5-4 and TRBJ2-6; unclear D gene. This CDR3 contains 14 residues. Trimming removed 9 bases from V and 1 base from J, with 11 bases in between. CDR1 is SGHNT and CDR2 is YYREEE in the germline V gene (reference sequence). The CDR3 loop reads CATLATSGANVLTF. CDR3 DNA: TGTGCCACACTGGCTACTTCTGGGGCCAACGTCCTGACTTTC.

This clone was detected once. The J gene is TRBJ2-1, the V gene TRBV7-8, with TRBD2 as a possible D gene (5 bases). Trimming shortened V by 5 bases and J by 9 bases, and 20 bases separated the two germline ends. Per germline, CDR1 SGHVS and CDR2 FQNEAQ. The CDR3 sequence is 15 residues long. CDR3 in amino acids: CASSTLEGSWGEQFF. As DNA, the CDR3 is TGTGCCAGCAGCACCCTTGAGGGCTCTTGGGGTGAGCAGTTCTTC.

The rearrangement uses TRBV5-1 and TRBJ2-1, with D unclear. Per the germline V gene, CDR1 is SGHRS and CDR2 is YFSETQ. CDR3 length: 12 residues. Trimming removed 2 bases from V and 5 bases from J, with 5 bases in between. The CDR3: CASSFLDNEQFF. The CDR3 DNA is TGCGCCAGCAGCTTTCTAGACAATGAGCAGTTCTTC.

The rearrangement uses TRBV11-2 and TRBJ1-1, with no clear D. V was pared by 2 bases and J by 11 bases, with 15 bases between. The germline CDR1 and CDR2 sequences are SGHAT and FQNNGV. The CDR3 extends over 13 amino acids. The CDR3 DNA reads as TGTGCCAGCAGCTTAATCAGCCCAGGAGGGGCTTTCTTT. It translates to CASSLISPGGAFF.

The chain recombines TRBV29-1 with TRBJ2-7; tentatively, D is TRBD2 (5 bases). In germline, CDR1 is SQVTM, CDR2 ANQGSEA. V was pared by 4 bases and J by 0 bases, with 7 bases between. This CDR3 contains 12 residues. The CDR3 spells CSVGSGSYEQYF. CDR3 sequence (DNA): TGCAGCGTTGGCAGCGGCTCCTACGAGCAGTACTTC.

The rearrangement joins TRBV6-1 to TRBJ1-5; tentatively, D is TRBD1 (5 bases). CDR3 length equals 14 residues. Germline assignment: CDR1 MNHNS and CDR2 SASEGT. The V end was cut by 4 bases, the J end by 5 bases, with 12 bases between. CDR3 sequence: CASSGPGQHQPQHF. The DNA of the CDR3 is TGTGCCAGCAGTGGCCCAGGGCAGCATCAGCCCCAGCATTTT.

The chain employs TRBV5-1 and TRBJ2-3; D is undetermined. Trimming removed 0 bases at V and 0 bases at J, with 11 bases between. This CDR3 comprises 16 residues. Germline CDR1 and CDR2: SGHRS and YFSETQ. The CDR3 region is CASSLGLSLSTDTQYF. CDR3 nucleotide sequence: TGCGCCAGCAGCTTGGGCCTCAGCCTAAGCACAGATACGCAGTATTTT. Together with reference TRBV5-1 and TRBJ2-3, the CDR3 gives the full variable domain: KAGVTQTPRYLIKTRGQQVTLSCSPISGHRSVSWYQQTPGQGLQFLFEYFSETQRNKGNFPGRFSGRQFSNSRSEMNVSTLELGDSALYLCASSLGLSLSTDTQYFGPGTRLTVL.

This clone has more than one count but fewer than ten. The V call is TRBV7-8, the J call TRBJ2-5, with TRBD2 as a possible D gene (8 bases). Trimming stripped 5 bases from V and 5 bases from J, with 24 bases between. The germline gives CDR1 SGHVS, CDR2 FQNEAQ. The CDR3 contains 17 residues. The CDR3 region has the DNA TGTGCCAGCAGCCCCCAGGGCGGGGGGACAGCAGGGGAGACCCAGTACTTC. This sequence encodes CASSPQGGGTAGETQYF.

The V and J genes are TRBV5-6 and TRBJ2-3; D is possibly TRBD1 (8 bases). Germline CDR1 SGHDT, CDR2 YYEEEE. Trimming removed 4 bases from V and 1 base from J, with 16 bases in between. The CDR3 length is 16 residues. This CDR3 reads CASSLVTGGGTDTQYF. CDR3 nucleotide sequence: TGTGCCAGCAGCCTCGTTACAGGGGGGGGCACAGATACGCAGTATTTT.

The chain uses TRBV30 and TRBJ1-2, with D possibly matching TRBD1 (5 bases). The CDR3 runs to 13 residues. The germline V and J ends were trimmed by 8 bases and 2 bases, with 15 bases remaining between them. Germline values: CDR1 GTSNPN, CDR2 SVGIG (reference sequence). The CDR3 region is CAIETALNYGYTF. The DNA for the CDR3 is TGTGCCATAGAGACAGCCTTAAACTATGGCTACACCTTC. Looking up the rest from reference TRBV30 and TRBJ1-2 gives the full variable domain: SQTIHQWPATLVQPVGSPLSLECTVEGTSNPNLYWYRQAAGRGLQLLFYSVGIGQISSEVPQNLSASRPQDRQFILSSKKLLLSDSGFYLCAIETALNYGYTFGSGTRLTVV.

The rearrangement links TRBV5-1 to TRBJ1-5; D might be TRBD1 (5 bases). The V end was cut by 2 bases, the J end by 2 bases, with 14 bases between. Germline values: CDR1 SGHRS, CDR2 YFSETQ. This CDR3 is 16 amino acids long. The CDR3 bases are TGCGCCAGCAGCTTCGGGGGGTCCGGGGGCAATCAGCCCCAGCATTTT. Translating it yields CASSFGGSGGNQPQHF.

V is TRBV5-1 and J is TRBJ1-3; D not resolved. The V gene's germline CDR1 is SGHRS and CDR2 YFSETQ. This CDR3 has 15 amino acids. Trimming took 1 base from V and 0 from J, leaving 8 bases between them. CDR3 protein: CASSLRANSGNTIYF. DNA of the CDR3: TGCGCCAGCAGCTTGCGGGCAAACTCTGGAAACACCATATATTTT.

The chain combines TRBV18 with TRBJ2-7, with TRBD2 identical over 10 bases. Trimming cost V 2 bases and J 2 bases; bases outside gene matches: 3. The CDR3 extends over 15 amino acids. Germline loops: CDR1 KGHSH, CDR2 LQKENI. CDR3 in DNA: TGTGCCAGCTCACCAGCAACTAGCGGGACCTACGAGCAGTACTTC. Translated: CASSPATSGTYEQYF.

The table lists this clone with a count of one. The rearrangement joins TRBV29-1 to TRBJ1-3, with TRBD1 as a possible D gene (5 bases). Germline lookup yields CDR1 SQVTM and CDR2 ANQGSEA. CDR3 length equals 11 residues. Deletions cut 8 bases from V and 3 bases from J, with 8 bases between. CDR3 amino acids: CSWTHGNTIYF. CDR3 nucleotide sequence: TGCAGCTGGACACATGGAAACACCATATATTTT.

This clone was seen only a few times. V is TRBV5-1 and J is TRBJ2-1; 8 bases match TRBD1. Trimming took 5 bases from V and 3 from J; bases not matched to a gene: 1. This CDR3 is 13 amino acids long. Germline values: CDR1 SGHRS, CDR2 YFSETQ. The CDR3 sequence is CASRQGGYNEQFF. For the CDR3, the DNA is TGCGCCAGCAGACAGGGGGGCTACAATGAGCAGTTCTTC. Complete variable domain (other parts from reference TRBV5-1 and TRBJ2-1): KAGVTQTPRYLIKTRGQQVTLSCSPISGHRSVSWYQQTPGQGLQFLFEYFSETQRNKGNFPGRFSGRQFSNSRSEMNVSTLELGDSALYLCASRQGGYNEQFFGPGTRLTVL.

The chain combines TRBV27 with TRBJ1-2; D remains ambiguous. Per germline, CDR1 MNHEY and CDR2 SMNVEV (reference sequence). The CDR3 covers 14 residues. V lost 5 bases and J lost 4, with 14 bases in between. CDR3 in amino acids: CASSPNQERYGYTF. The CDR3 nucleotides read TGTGCCAGCAGTCCCAACCAGGAACGCTATGGCTACACCTTC.

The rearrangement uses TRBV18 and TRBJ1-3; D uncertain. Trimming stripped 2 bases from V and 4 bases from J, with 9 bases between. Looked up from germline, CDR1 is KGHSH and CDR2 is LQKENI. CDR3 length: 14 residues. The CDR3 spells CASSPTAEGNTIYF. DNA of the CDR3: TGTGCCAGCTCACCAACCGCAGAGGGAAACACCATATATTTT.

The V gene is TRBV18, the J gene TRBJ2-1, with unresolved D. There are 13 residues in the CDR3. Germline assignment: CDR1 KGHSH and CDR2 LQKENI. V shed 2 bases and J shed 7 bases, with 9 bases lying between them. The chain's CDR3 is CASSPGRDNEQFF. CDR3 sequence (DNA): TGTGCCAGCTCACCAGGTAGGGATAATGAGCAGTTCTTC.

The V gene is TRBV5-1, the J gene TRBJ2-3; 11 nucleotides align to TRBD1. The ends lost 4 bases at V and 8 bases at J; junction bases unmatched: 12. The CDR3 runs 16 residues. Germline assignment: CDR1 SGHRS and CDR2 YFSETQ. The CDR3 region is CASSPSGQGATGTQYF. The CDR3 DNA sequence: TGCGCCAGCAGCCCCTCCGGACAGGGGGCCACCGGTACGCAGTATTTT.

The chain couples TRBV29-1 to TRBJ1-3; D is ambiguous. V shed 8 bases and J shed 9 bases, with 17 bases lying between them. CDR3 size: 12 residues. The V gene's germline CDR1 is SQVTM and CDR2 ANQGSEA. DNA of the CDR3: TGCAGCTTTTATGGGGAATCCGGCACCATATATTTT. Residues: CSFYGESGTIYF.

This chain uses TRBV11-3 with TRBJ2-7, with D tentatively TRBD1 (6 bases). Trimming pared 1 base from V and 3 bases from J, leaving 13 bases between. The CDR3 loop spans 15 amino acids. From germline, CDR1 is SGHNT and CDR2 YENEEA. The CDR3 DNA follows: TGTGCCAGCAGCTTAGCTTTACAGGGACGCTACGAGCAGTACTTC. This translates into CASSLALQGRYEQYF.

The CDR3 reads CASSYSTGGRNSPLHF. The CDR3 DNA reads as TGTGCCAGCAGTTACTCGACAGGGGGCCGTAATTCACCCCTCCACTTT. This sequence joins TRBV6-6 and TRBJ1-6; 10 bases are a match to TRBD1. V dropped 0 bases and J dropped 6; count of bases not matched to a gene: 2. In germline, CDR1 is MNHNY, CDR2 SVGAGI (reference sequence). The CDR3 extends over 16 amino acids.

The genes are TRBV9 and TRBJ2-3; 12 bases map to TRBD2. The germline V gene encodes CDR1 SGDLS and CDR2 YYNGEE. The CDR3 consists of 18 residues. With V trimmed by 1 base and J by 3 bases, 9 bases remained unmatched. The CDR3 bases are TGTGCCAGCAGCGTATCGACTAGCGGGGGAGGGAGGACAGATACGCAGTATTTT. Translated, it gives CASSVSTSGGGRTDTQYF.

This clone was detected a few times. The chain's CDR3 is CASSSTYEQYF. The CDR3 DNA is TGTGCCAGCAGCTCCACCTACGAGCAGTACTTC. This chain uses TRBV7-9 with TRBJ2-7; unclear D gene. The CDR3 spans 11 residues. V was trimmed by 4 bases and J by 2 bases, leaving 3 bases between them. Germline CDR1 and CDR2: SEHNR and FQNEAQ (reference sequence).

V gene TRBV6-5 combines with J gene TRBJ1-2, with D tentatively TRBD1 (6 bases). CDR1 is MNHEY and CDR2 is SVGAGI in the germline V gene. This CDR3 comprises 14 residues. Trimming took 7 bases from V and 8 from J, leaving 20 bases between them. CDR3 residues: CASTNSRGARGYTF. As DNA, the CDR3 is TGTGCCAGCACCAATAGTCGGGGGGCGAGGGGCTACACCTTC.

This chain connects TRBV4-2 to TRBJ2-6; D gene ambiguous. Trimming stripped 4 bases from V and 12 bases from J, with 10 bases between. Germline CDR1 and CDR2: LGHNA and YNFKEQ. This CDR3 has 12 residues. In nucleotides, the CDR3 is TGTGCCAGCAGCCCGAGCCCCGTCGTCCTGACTTTC. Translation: CASSPSPVVLTF.

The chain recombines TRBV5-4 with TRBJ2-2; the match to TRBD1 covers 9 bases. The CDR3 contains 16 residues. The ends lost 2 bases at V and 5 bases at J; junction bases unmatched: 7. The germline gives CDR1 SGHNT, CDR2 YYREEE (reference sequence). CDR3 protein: CASSLSTGGGTGELFF. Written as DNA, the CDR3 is TGTGCCAGCAGCTTATCGACAGGGGGAGGGACCGGGGAGCTGTTTTTT.

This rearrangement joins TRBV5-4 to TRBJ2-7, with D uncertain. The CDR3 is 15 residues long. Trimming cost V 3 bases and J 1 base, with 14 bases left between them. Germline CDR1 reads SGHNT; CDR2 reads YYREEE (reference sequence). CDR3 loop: CASSSRGRASYEQYF. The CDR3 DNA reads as TGTGCCAGCAGCTCAAGAGGCCGGGCATCCTACGAGCAGTACTTC. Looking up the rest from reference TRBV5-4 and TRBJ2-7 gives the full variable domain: ETGVTQSPTHLIKTRGQQVTLRCSSQSGHNTVSWYQQALGQGPQFIFQYYREEENGRGNFPPRFSGLQFPNYSSELNVNALELDDSALYLCASSSRGRASYEQYFGPGTRLTVT.

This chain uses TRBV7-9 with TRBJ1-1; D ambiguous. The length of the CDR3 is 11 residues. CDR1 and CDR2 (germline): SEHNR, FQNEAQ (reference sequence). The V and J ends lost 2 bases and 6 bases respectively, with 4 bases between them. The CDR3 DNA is TGTGCCAGCAGCTTACGGGCTGAAGCTTTCTTT. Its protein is CASSLRAEAFF.

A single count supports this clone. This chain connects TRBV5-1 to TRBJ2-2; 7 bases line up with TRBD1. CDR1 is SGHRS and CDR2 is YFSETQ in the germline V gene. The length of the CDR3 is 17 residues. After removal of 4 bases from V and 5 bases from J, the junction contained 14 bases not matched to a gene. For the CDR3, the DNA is TGCGCCAGCAGCGGAGGACCAGGGGGTGAGGGGACCGGGGAGCTGTTTTTT. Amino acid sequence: CASSGGPGGEGTGELFF.